This TCR beta chain originates from a study of CXCR3-negative and CXCR3-positive naive CD8 T cells. 5' RACE with UMI labels generated the TRB cDNA libraries. TCRdb reprocessed the 5' RACE reads; each CDR3 protein has one entry and no DNA is given. In all, the sample yields 120,000 or so distinct CDR3 sequences. The CDR3 has 16 amino acids. Germline CDR1 MNHEY, CDR2 SVGAGI. Overall study findings and caveats: CXCR3-positive naive cells carried more hydrophobic TRB CDR3s than CXCR3-negative ones.

Comments on this clonotype: Its antigen remains unknown.

The material sequenced was naive CXCR3+ CD8+ T cells from blood. Subset given: CD45RO-CCR7+CD27+CD95- naive CD8+ T cells expressing CXCR3 (TNR3+). The TCR was taken from a human donor in good health. Some clones in this sample may be carry-over from other donors' samples. This chain connects TRBV6-5 to TRBJ1-2. This chain's CDR3 is CASSTIAHQLEYGYTF.